This T cell receptor beta chain was sequenced in a study of technical replicates of blood from a few donors. CDR3 length: 15 amino acids. V lost 7 bases and J lost 0, with 14 bases in between. Germline CDR1 and CDR2: LNHDA and SQIVND (reference sequence). The table came from immunoSEQ multiplex PCR; TCRdb's copy has only in-frame clones and leaves some out. Of over 15,000 clones in the sample, about 86% were seen once. Sequencing used PBMCs. This rearrangement joins TRBV19 to TRBJ2-3, with D tentatively TRBD2 (6 bases). This TCR derives from a human donor in good health. The CDR3: CASTSLARSTDTQYF. CDR3 sequence (DNA): TGTGCCAGTACCTCCCTAGCGCGTAGCACAGATACGCAGTATTTT. Supplemented by reference TRBV19 and TRBJ2-3, the full variable domain reads DGGITQSPKYLFRKEGQNVTLSCEQNLNHDAMYWYRQDPGQGLRLIYYSQIVNDFQKGDIAEGYSVSREKKESFPLTVTSAQKNPTAFYLCASTSLARSTDTQYFGPGTRLTVL.